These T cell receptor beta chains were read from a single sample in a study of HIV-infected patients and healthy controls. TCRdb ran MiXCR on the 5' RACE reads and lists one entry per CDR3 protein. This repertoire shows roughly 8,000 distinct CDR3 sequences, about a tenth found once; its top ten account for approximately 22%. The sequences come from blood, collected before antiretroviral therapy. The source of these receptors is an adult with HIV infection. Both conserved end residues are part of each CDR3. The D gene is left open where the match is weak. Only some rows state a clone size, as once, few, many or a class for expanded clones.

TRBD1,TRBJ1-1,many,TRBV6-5,CASSSRGQAFF,TGTGCCAGCAGTTCCAGGGGGCAAGCTTTCTTT
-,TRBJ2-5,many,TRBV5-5,CASSFGGAGETQYF,TGTGCCAGCAGCTTTGGAGGGGCTGGGGAGACCCAGTACTTC
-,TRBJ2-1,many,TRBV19,CASSDGYNEQFF,TGTGCCAGTAGTGATGGGTACAATGAGCAGTTCTTC
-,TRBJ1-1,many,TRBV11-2,CASSSSQTLNTEAFF,TGTGCCAGCAGCTCCTCACAGACATTGAACACTGAAGCTTTCTTT
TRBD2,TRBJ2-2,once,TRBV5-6,CASSSRVAGALNTGELFF,TGTGCCAGCAGCTCTAGGGTAGCGGGAGCCTTGAACACCGGGGAGCTGTTTTTT
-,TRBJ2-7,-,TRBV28,CASSFRKGVGYEQYF,TGTGCCAGCAGTTTCAGAAAGGGTGTTGGGTACGAGCAGTACTTC
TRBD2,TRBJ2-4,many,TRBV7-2,CASSLAGTSATGIQYF,TGTGCCAGCAGCTTAGCAGGGACTAGCGCTACTGGCATTCAGTACTTC
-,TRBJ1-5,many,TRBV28,CASSLDTYSNQPQHF,TGTGCCAGCAGTTTAGACACTTATAGCAATCAGCCCCAGCATTTT
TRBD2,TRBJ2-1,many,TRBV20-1,CSARDPSGHTNEQFF,TGCAGTGCTAGAGATCCTAGCGGGCATACCAATGAGCAGTTCTTC
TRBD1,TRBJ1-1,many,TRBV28,CASSLLDRSITEAFF,TGTGCCAGCAGTTTATTGGACAGGTCGATCACTGAAGCTTTCTTT
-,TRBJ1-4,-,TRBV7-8,CASSPRGRNEKLFF,TGTGCCAGCAGCCCCCGAGGTCGTAATGAAAAACTGTTTTTT
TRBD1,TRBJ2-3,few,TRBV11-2,CASNYRGIADTQYF,TGTGCCAGCAACTACAGGGGTATCGCAGATACGCAGTATTTT
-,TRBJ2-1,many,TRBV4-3,CASSQAYKEGALLYEQFF,TGCGCCAGCAGCCAAGCCTATAAGGAGGGGGCTTTATTATATGAGCAGTTCTTC
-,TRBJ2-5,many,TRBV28,CASSDGALSETQYF,TGTGCCAGCAGTGATGGGGCGCTGTCGGAGACCCAGTACTTC
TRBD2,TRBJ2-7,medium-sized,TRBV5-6,CASSPEGLAGGEQYF,TGTGCCAGCAGCCCGGAAGGACTAGCGGGGGGGGAGCAGTACTTC
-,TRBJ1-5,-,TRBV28,CASSPNSKGLQPQHF,TGTGCCAGCAGTCCGAATTCTAAGGGGCTACAGCCCCAGCATTTT
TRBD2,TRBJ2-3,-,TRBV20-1,CSARVGLAASTDTQYF,TGCAGTGCTAGAGTGGGACTAGCGGCAAGCACAGATACGCAGTATTTT
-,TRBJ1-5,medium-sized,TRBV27,CASRLGKGNQPQHF,TGTGCCAGCAGACTAGGGAAAGGCAATCAGCCCCAGCATTTT
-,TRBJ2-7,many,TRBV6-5,CASSYGGAGYEQYF,TGTGCCAGCAGTTACGGAGGGGCTGGGTACGAGCAGTACTTC
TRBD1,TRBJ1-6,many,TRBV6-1,CASSVAGGNSPLHF,TGTGCCAGCAGTGTTGCAGGGGGTAATTCACCCCTCCACTTT
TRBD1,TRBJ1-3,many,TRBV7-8,CASSLGTGSFGNTIYF,TGTGCCAGCAGCTTGGGGACAGGGAGCTTTGGAAACACCATATATTTT
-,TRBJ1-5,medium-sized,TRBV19,CASQEGSYSNQPQHF,TGTGCCAGCCAGGAGGGGTCGTATAGCAATCAGCCCCAGCATTTT
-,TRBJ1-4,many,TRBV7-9,CASSYGQEKLFF,TGTGCCAGCAGCTACGGACAGGAAAAACTGTTTTTT
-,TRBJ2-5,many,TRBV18,CASSPKQETQYF,TGTGCCAGCTCACCTAAACAAGAGACCCAGTACTTC
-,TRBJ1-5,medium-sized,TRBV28,CASSFDRPDQPQHF,TGTGCCAGCAGTTTCGACAGACCCGATCAGCCCCAGCATTTT
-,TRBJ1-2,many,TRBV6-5,CASTPGRLNDYGYTF,TGTGCCAGCACCCCGGGACGGCTGAATGACTATGGCTACACCTTC
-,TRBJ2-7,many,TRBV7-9,CASSPQAGLSYEQYF,TGTGCCAGCAGCCCGCAGGCAGGGCTCTCCTACGAGCAGTACTTC
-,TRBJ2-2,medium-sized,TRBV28,CASSFLGPMGGELFF,TGTGCCAGCAGTTTCCTCGGTCCTATGGGCGGGGAGCTGTTTTTT
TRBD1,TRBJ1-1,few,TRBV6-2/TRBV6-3,CASSYQGQEKTFF,TGTGCCAGCAGTTACCAGGGACAGGAAAAGACTTTCTTT
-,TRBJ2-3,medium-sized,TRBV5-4,CASSLEGWLAASTDTQYF,TGTGCCAGCAGCTTGGAGGGCTGGCTAGCAGCTAGCACAGATACGCAGTATTTT
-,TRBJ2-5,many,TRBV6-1,CASSGGDTSSWGSGTQYF,TGTGCCAGCAGTGGGGGGGATACTAGTAGCTGGGGGTCAGGGACCCAGTACTTC
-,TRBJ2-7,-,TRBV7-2,CASSQQGSLSYEQYF,TGTGCCAGCTCTCAACAGGGATCTCTCTCCTACGAGCAGTACTTC
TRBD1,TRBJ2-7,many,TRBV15,CATSRTGGYEQYF,TGTGCCACCAGCAGGACAGGGGGCTACGAGCAGTACTTC
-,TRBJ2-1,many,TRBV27,CASSYRGSGPYNEQFF,TGTGCCAGCAGTTACCGAGGTAGCGGACCCTACAATGAGCAGTTCTTC
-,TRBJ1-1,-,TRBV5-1,CASSLPGPGNTEAFF,TGCGCCAGCAGCTTGCCGGGGCCGGGGAACACTGAAGCTTTCTTT
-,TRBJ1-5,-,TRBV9,CASNRQGIGQPQHF,TGTGCCAGCAATAGGCAGGGAATCGGTCAGCCCCAGCATTTT
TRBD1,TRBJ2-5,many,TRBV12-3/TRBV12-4,CASSFGTGDETQYF,TGTGCCAGCAGTTTTGGGACAGGGGACGAGACCCAGTACTTC